This T cell receptor (beta chain) was obtained from a study of T cell repertoires in cytomegalovirus infection. Looked up from germline, CDR1 is MNHEY and CDR2 is SMNVEV (reference sequence). The V end lost 1 base, the J end lost 8 bases, and 14 bases lay between the germline ends. The CDR3 covers 15 residues. Each CDR3 protein gets one entry after TCRdb re-called the reads with MiXCR. The sample records about 450,000 distinct CDR3 sequences, roughly 30% being singletons. The TCR was taken from a human donor in good health (CMV status not recorded). Some clones in this sample may be carry-over from other donors' samples. This chain joins TRBV27 and TRBJ1-4; unclear D gene. The sequenced sample consisted of PBMCs. The CDR3 is CASSLLGSAIEKLFF. DNA for the CDR3: TGTGCCAGCAGTTTATTGGGATCAGCAATCGAAAAACTGTTTTTT.